This T cell receptor beta chain was sequenced during a study of radiotherapy plus CTLA-4 blockade in lung cancer (dated by TCRdb to 2017 to 2018). A note on the overall study: Objective responses were observed in 18% of enrolled patients, and disease control was achieved in about 32%. What the work shows at the level of the full study, not this receptor alone: The strongest predictors of response were reported to be early dynamic shifts in blood T cell clones along with a rise in serum interferon-beta following radiation. After treatment with radiotherapy and ipilimumab, TCR clones that originated in tumors expanded in peripheral blood.

Measured from the cysteine to the phenylalanine, the CDR3 is 11 residues long. Only the CDR3 part of the read is kept: 33 bases, read in frame from the first base. V and J lose 4 bases and 4 bases, and a span of 5 bases separates them. Sequences MNHEY (CDR1) and SVGAGI (CDR2) are obtained from the germline V gene. Of note for this clone: Its antigen specificity is not known. Qualities for individual bases were not recorded, and no much larger clone is one base off.

The study tested focal radiation therapy combined with CTLA-4 blockade (ipilimumab) in patients with chemo-refractory metastatic non-small-cell lung cancer. Library preparation was by the immunoSEQ multiplex PCR assay. Not all clones reach the TCRdb copy of this immuneACCESS table, which keeps in-frame sequences only. Checked studies attribute under half of the gap to unresolved V genes and leave the rest unexplained. This sample comprises around 80,000 clones, over 65% of them detected only once. Over 9% of the sample lies in the top ten. Specimen: peripheral blood, collected from a patient treated with radiotherapy plus ipilimumab. This sequence originates from a human donor with non-small cell lung cancer whose response to radiotherapy plus ipilimumab could not be evaluated. The chain is made from TRBV6-5 and TRBJ2-7; the D gene lacks a confident call. The CDR3 in this case is CASSSLYEQYF. In nucleotide form, the sequence is TGTGCCAGCAGTTCGTTATACGAGCAGTACTTC.